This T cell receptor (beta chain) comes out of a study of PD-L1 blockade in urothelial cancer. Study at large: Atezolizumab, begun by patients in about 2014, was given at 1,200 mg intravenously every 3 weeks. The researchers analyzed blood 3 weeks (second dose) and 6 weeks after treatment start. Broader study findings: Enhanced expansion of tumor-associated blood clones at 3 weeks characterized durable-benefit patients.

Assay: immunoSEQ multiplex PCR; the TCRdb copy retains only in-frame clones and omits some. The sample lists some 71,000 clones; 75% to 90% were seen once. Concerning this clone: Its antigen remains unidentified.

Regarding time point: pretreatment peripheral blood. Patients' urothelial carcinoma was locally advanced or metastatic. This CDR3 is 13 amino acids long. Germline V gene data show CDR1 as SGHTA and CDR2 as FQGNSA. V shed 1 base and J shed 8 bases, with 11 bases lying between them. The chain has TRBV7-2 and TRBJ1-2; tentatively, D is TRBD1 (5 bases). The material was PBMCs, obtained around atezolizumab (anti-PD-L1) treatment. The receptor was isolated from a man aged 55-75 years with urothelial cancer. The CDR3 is CASSLGAGQGYTF. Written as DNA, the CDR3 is TGTGCCAGCAGCTTAGGGGCAGGGCAAGGCTACACCTTC.